This record covers a single T cell receptor (beta chain). These data come from a study of blood T cell repertoires in COVID-19. Across the study: Italy, Spain and the United States were the sources of the convalescent and acute COVID-19 samples. The cDNA or gDNA used as material had been derived from T cells, B-cell-depleted T cells, or PBMCs.

The V end lost 5 bases, the J end lost 9 bases, and 11 bases lay between the germline ends. From germline, CDR1 is LNHNV and CDR2 YYDKDF (reference sequence). The CDR3 loop spans 12 amino acids. Original analysis: The assay estimated nucleated cells by amplifying reference gene primers. TCRdb's copy holds only in-frame clones and misses some; the assay was immunoSEQ multiplex PCR. The DNA gave D and trimming, while V, J and clone size come from that table. The data hold fewer than 300,000 clones, with 88% observed a single time. This chain connects TRBV15 to TRBJ1-5; no reliable D call. The sample was peripheral blood. The sequence derives from a man aged 60 to 69 who had recovered from COVID-19. CDR3 nucleotide sequence: TGTGCCACCAGCCCCCCCGGGTTGCCCCAGCATTTT. Protein sequence: CATSPPGLPQHF.